A single sample is the source of the 30 T cell receptor beta chains below, sequenced in a study of T cells in Graves' hyperthyroidism and ophthalmopathy. What was amplified from RNA transcripts were TCR beta CDR3 regions. TCR CDR3 underwent first-round RT-PCR with the HTBI primer set. TCRdb independently ran MiXCR on the multiplex PCR reads; one entry per CDR3 protein. The sample has approximately 630,000 distinct CDR3 sequences; around 15% are singletons. Specimen: blood. All receptors derive from a woman in her thirties with Graves' hyperthyroidism.

This clonotype was counted once. A much larger clonotype is one base distant, so this may be a read error. V is TRBV6-1 and J is TRBJ2-5, with TRBD1 matching 8 bases. The length of the CDR3 is 14 residues. Germline V gene data show CDR1 as MNHNS and CDR2 as SASEGT. CDR3 nucleotide sequence: TGTGCCAGCAGGCCCGACAGGGGAAAAGAGACCCAGCACTTC. It is translated as CASRPDRGKETQHF.

This rearrangement joins TRBV28 to TRBJ1-6, with 8 nucleotides matching TRBD1. The CDR3 has 16 amino acids. V lost 2 bases to trimming and J lost 10 bases; unmatched junction nucleotides: 10. CDR1 and CDR2 (germline): MDHEN, SYDVKM. The CDR3 loop is CASSLSDGTGGSPLHF. CDR3 nucleotides: TGTGCCAGCAGTTTAAGTGATGGGACAGGTGGATCACCCCTCCACTTT.

This clonotype was recorded at least ten times. The genes are TRBV7-2 and TRBJ2-7, with 7 bases that match TRBD1. The germline V gene has CDR1 SGHTA and CDR2 FQGNSA. Trimming removed 3 bases from V and 3 bases from J; junction bases left unmatched: 5. This CDR3 is 14 amino acids long. CDR3 residues: CASSFEQGYYEQYF. Here the CDR3 DNA reads TGTGCCAGCAGCTTTGAACAGGGGTACTACGAGCAGTACTTC.

This clonotype was found many times. The V call is TRBV7-2, the J call TRBJ1-1; weak D call: TRBD1 (6 bases). The CDR3 is 14 amino acids. Germline V gives CDR1 SGHTA, CDR2 FQGNSA. The V end lost 5 bases, the J end lost 8 bases, and 18 bases lay between the germline ends. The DNA of the CDR3 is TGTGCCAGCAGCCCCAACAGGGCCAGCCTGGAAGCTTTCTTT. It codes for CASSPNRASLEAFF.

The chain employs TRBV7-2 and TRBJ2-7, with 7 positions matching TRBD1. Trimming took 5 bases from V and 2 from J; bases not matched to a gene: 12. The CDR3 sequence is 16 residues long. Germline V gene lookup returns CDR1 SGHTA and CDR2 FQGNSA. This CDR3 is CASSPRDGTDTYEQYF. In nucleotides, the CDR3 is TGTGCCAGCAGCCCCCGGGATGGGACAGACACCTACGAGCAGTACTTC. The entire variable domain, with the rest obtained from reference TRBV7-2 and TRBJ2-7, is as follows: GAGVSQSPSNKVTEKGKDVELRCDPISGHTALYWYRQSLGQGLEFLIYFQGNSAPDKSGLPSDRFSAERTGGSVSTLTIQRTQQEDSAVYLCASSPRDGTDTYEQYFGPGTRLTVT.

Notes on this clonotype: This may arise from a read error, as a much more abundant clone is one base away. The CDR3: CVSSDGPTGNEQYF. The CDR3 DNA sequence: TGTGTCAGCAGTGACGGGCCCACCGGCAACGAGCAGTACTTC. This chain uses TRBV6-1 with TRBJ2-7, with D unclear. Germline CDR1 and CDR2: MNHNS and SASEGT. The CDR3 consists of 14 residues.

This clonotype was counted ten times or more. V usage is TRBV2 and J usage is TRBJ2-1; TRBD1 agrees at 10 bases. CDR3 length: 15 amino acids. J gave up 3 bases and V 6 bases, and 5 bases lay outside the gene matches. Per germline, CDR1 SNHLY and CDR2 FYNNEI. The CDR3 DNA reads as TGTGCCAGCAGGGTCGGGACAGGGGACTACAATGAGCAGTTCTTC. It encodes CASRVGTGDYNEQFF.

This chain links TRBV4-2 with TRBJ2-3; 9 positions match TRBD1. The CDR3 spans 17 residues. Germline V CDR1 and CDR2: LGHNA, YNFKEQ. With V trimmed by 0 bases and J by 11 bases, 15 bases remained unmatched. The CDR3 region is CASSQERTVGQGCLQYF. The CDR3 region has the DNA TGTGCCAGCAGCCAAGAACGTACGGTAGGACAGGGGTGTCTGCAGTATTTT.

This clonotype was seen a few times. V usage is TRBV28 and J usage is TRBJ2-7; D may match TRBD1 or TRBD2 (5 bases each). The CDR3 extends over 14 amino acids. CDR1 and CDR2 (germline): MDHEN, SYDVKM. V lost 3 bases and J lost 5, with 14 bases in between. The CDR3 bases are TGTGCCAGCAGTTTGGGGCAGGGAGAAGACGAGCAGTACTTC. Translation gives CASSLGQGEDEQYF.

In this sample, this clonotype turned up many times. V usage is TRBV28 and J usage is TRBJ2-7; 7 nucleotides agree with TRBD1. The J segment lost 3 bases and the V segment lost 3 bases, leaving 5 bases of the junction unmatched. The CDR3 is 14 residues long. Germline assignment: CDR1 MDHEN and CDR2 SYDVKM. The CDR3 is CASSLTGPNYEQYF. In DNA, the CDR3 is TGTGCCAGCAGTTTGACAGGGCCAAACTACGAGCAGTACTTC.

At least ten counts were recorded for this clonotype. The V and J genes are TRBV3-2 and TRBJ2-7; the table calls TRBD2, which could not be checked here. TRBV3-2 is given as a pseudogene. This CDR3 has 16 amino acids. The DNA for the CDR3 is TGTGCCAGCAGCCCGAAACTAGCGGGACATCCCAACGAGCAGTACTTC. It yields the protein CASSPKLAGHPNEQYF.

There are a few counts of this clonotype. The chain uses TRBV20-1 and TRBJ2-2; no clear D. CDR1 DFQATT and CDR2 SNEGSKA come from the germline V gene (reference sequence). V dropped 0 bases and J dropped 1 base, with 6 bases sitting between them. The CDR3 covers 14 residues. CDR3 in amino acids: CSARDKVNTGELFF. In DNA form, the CDR3 reads TGCAGTGCTAGAGATAAAGTGAACACCGGGGAGCTGTTTTTT.

This clonotype was seen a handful of times. This chain links TRBV18 with TRBJ2-7; TRBD2 matches at 9 bases. The length of the CDR3 is 15 residues. Germline V gene sequence: CDR1 KGHSH, CDR2 LQKENI. V shed 4 bases and J 2 bases; nucleotides not matched to a gene: 6. This chain's CDR3 is CASSLIAGAPYEQYF. In nucleotides, the CDR3 is TGTGCCAGCTCACTTATAGCGGGAGCCCCCTACGAGCAGTACTTC.

This clonotype was recorded at least ten times. V gene TRBV11-3 combines with J gene TRBJ1-1; D gene unclear. CDR3 size: 15 residues. V was cut by 5 bases and J by 0 bases, with 13 bases left in between. Germline V CDR1 and CDR2: SGHNT, YENEEA. The CDR3 DNA sequence: TGTGCCAGCAGCACGGACGTAACACTGAACACTGAAGCTTTCTTT. Translation gives CASSTDVTLNTEAFF.

J is TRBJ2-3 and V is TRBV24-1; 7 bases are a match to TRBD1. J gave up 2 bases and V 3 bases, and 4 bases lay outside the gene matches. Germline V CDR1 and CDR2: KGHDR, SFDVKD. The CDR3 is made up of 15 amino acids. This CDR3 is CATSDPQGNTDTQYF. CDR3 nucleotides: TGTGCCACCAGTGATCCACAGGGGAACACAGATACGCAGTATTTT.

This clonotype came up many times. The chain carries TRBV27 and TRBJ1-6; D is unresolved. V was trimmed by 7 bases and J by 8 bases, leaving 15 bases between them. This CDR3 spans 14 amino acids. Looked up from germline, CDR1 is MNHEY and CDR2 is SMNVEV (reference sequence). The CDR3 sequence: CASTTLRMDSPLHF. CDR3 DNA: TGTGCCAGCACCACCCTCCGTATGGATTCACCCCTCCACTTT.

This clonotype appeared once. The junction differs from germline at one of its ends, possibly a read error. The CDR3 DNA is TGTGCCAGCAGGCGGTACAAACTAGCGGGAGAATCTGGGGCCAGCGTCCTGACTTTC. This translates into CASRRYKLAGESGASVLTF. This chain uses TRBV12-3 or TRBV12-4 with TRBJ2-6, with 11 bases fitting TRBD2. CDR3 size: 19 residues.

At least ten counts were recorded for this clonotype. V usage is TRBV14 and J usage is TRBJ2-7; 9 nucleotides align to TRBD1. Germline CDR1 SGHDN, CDR2 FVKESK. With 4 bases clipped from V and 0 bases from J, the junction kept 13 bases outside the gene matches. This CDR3 has 18 amino acids. CDR3 nucleotide sequence: TGTGCCAGCAGCCCTACCGGGACAGGGAGGACGTACTCCTACGAGCAGTACTTC. It encodes CASSPTGTGRTYSYEQYF.

This clonotype was counted at least ten times. V is TRBV6-1 and J is TRBJ2-1, with 10 bases identical to TRBD1. CDR3 size: 15 residues. Germline trimming cut 7 bases from V and 5 bases from J; bases unmatched to any gene: 8. Germline V gene lookup returns CDR1 MNHNS and CDR2 SASEGT. The DNA of the CDR3 is TGTGCCAGCACAGGGGGACAGGGGTTTAACAATGAGCAGTTCTTC. The encoded protein is CASTGGQGFNNEQFF.

This clonotype was seen a few times. The rearrangement links TRBV27 to TRBJ2-5; maybe TRBD1 (6 bases). This CDR3 contains 14 residues. Germline CDR1 MNHEY, CDR2 SMNVEV (reference sequence). The V gene lost 4 bases and the J gene lost 5 bases, with 14 bases spanning the gap. The CDR3 nucleotides are TGTGCCAGCAGTTCGACAGGCGTGCACGAGACCCAGTACTTC. It translates to CASSSTGVHETQYF.

This clonotype occurred many times. CDR3 DNA sequence: TGTGCCAGCAGGACTTCAACGTACTATGGCTACACCTTC. Its translation is CASRTSTYYGYTF. The V gene is TRBV28, the J gene TRBJ1-2; no definite D call. The length of the CDR3 is 13 residues. V was trimmed by 6 bases and J by 3 bases, leaving 11 bases between them. Germline loops: CDR1 MDHEN, CDR2 SYDVKM.

This clonotype turned up a few times. The gene calls are TRBV29-1 and TRBJ2-1; 7 bases match TRBD2. Per germline, CDR1 SQVTM and CDR2 ANQGSEA. This CDR3 has 14 residues. V lost 4 bases, J lost 5 bases, and 8 bases stayed unmatched. For the CDR3, the DNA is TGCAGCGTTGCCGCGGGAGAGCTGGACAATGAGCAGTTCTTC. This translates into CSVAAGELDNEQFF.

V is TRBV7-3 and J is TRBJ2-7, with D possibly being TRBD2 (6 bases). Germline V CDR1 and CDR2: SGHTA, FQGTGA. V was pared by 3 bases and J by 6 bases, with 15 bases between. The CDR3 has 14 residues. The CDR3 spells CASSLASGSTEQYF. CDR3 bases: TGTGCCAGCAGCTTGGCCAGCGGGTCGACCGAGCAGTACTTC.

This rearrangement joins TRBV6-2 or TRBV6-3 to TRBJ2-2; possibly TRBD2 for D (6 bases). Germline-derived CDR1 and CDR2 are MNHEY and SVGEGT. The CDR3 totals 15 residues. V was cut by 7 bases and J by 2 bases, with 14 bases left in between. CDR3 DNA sequence: TGTGCCAGCATCAACGGGGGTTTAAACACCGGGGAGCTGTTTTTT. Translating gives CASINGGLNTGELFF.

This clonotype has a handful of counts. This chain links TRBV9 with TRBJ2-3, with 15 bases lining up with TRBD2. This CDR3 region has 22 residues. Trimming at V came to 3 bases and at J to 0 bases, leaving 17 bases not matched to a gene. The germline V gene encodes CDR1 SGDLS and CDR2 YYNGEE. In DNA form, the CDR3 reads TGTGCCAGCAGCGGACCGGGACTAGCGGGAGGCCGCCCCTATTCTAGCACAGATACGCAGTATTTT. Protein sequence: CASSGPGLAGGRPYSSTDTQYF.

This clonotype was recorded only once. V gene TRBV6-5 combines with J gene TRBJ2-7, with D hard to call. V was trimmed by 0 bases and J by 2 bases, leaving 11 bases between them. The CDR3 extends over 15 amino acids. The germline gives CDR1 MNHEY, CDR2 SVGAGI. The CDR3 region is CASSYSIMGTYEQYF. The CDR3 DNA reads as TGTGCCAGCAGTTACTCTATAATGGGGACCTACGAGCAGTACTTC.

On this clonotype itself: Because the CDR3 is missing its conserved closing phenylalanine or tryptophan, this is likely a read error. V and J are TRBV7-2 and TRBJ2-1; TRBD2 matches 8 bases. V lost 2 bases to trimming and J lost 6 bases; unmatched junction nucleotides: 6. Per the germline V gene, CDR1 is SGHTA and CDR2 is FQGNSA. This CDR3 is 15 amino acids long. CDR3 coding DNA: TGTGCCAGCAGCTTATTGGCGGGAGGCGGCAATGAGCAGTTCTCC. Protein product: CASSLLAGGGNEQFS.

The chain combines TRBV20-1 with TRBJ2-5; 7 bases match TRBD2. CDR1 and CDR2 (germline): DFQATT, SNEGSKA (reference sequence). Unmatched junction bases numbered 13, after V lost 7 bases and J lost 5 bases. This CDR3 comprises 14 residues. Here the CDR3 reads CSGRTRRELETQYF. The CDR3 region has the DNA TGCAGTGGGAGGACTAGGCGAGAACTTGAGACCCAGTACTTC.

There are a few counts of this clonotype. The V call is TRBV7-9, the J call TRBJ1-1, with 10 positions matching TRBD1. This CDR3 spans 19 amino acids. The ends lost 2 bases at V and 0 bases at J; junction bases unmatched: 12. Germline V gene sequence: CDR1 SEHNR, CDR2 FQNEAQ (reference sequence). The CDR3 reads CASSLKIRDRGEVNTEAFF. Here the CDR3 DNA reads TGTGCCAGCAGCTTAAAGATACGGGACAGGGGTGAAGTGAACACTGAAGCTTTCTTT.

This chain joins TRBV18 and TRBJ2-7; the D gene could be TRBD1 or TRBD2 (5 bases each). V was cut by 3 bases and J by 6 bases, with 9 bases left in between. CDR1 KGHSH and CDR2 LQKENI come from the germline V gene. The length of the CDR3 is 12 residues. CDR3 loop: CASSPGALEQYF. In nucleotides, the CDR3 is TGTGCCAGCTCACCCGGGGCTCTCGAGCAGTACTTC.